This passage covers 27 T cell receptor beta chains from one sample sequenced in a study of T cell responses to AZD1222 COVID-19 vaccine. Data came from immunoSEQ multiplex PCR; TCRdb stores just in-frame clones and leaves some out. The sample yields about 120,000 clones, approximately 94% seen once. Sequencing was performed on peripheral blood, taken 28 days after the second AZD1222 dose. These receptors came from an adult who received the AZD1222 COVID-19 vaccine.

This chain uses TRBV2 with TRBJ2-1; no reliable D call. This CDR3 has 13 amino acids. Trimming took off 5 bases at V and 1 base at J, with 6 bases between the two ends. Germline CDR1 reads SNHLY; CDR2 reads FYNNEI. The CDR3 reads CASSSESYNEQFF. The CDR3 bases are TGTGCCAGCAGTTCCGAGTCCTACAATGAGCAGTTCTTC.

The count of this clone is one. The chain joins TRBV2 to TRBJ2-5, with D tentatively TRBD2 (5 bases). Germline CDR1 reads SNHLY; CDR2 reads FYNNEI. The V end was cut by 5 bases, the J end by 2 bases, with 12 bases between. This CDR3 comprises 14 residues. The CDR3 DNA sequence: TGTGCCAGCAGTCCGGCGCGGGCTCAAGAGACCCAGTACTTC. This codes for CASSPARAQETQYF. Together with reference TRBV2 and TRBJ2-5, the CDR3 gives the full variable domain: EPEVTQTPSHQVTQMGQEVILRCVPISNHLYFYWYRQILGQKVEFLVSFYNNEISEKSEIFDDQFSVERPDGSNFTLKIRSTKLEDSAMYFCASSPARAQETQYFGPGTRLLVL.

The chain uses TRBV4-1 and TRBJ2-5; 10 bases map to TRBD2. Germline CDR1 MGHRA, CDR2 YSYEKL. The CDR3 is made up of 18 amino acids. With V trimmed by 3 bases and J by 1 base, 11 bases remained unmatched. The CDR3 is CASSQASGGAIPQETQYF. The CDR3 region has the DNA TGCGCCAGCAGCCAGGCGAGCGGGGGGGCCATCCCCCAAGAGACCCAGTACTTC.

This clone was observed once. V gene TRBV2 combines with J gene TRBJ1-1; the D is unclear. With 7 bases removed from V and 3 bases from J, the gap between germline ends came to 18 bases. The CDR3 consists of 15 residues. The germline V gene encodes CDR1 SNHLY and CDR2 FYNNEI. The CDR3 here is CASTLSWSGDTEAFF. The CDR3 DNA sequence: TGTGCCAGCACCCTGAGTTGGTCAGGAGACACTGAAGCTTTCTTT.

This sequence joins TRBV19 and TRBJ1-5, with a possible D match to TRBD1 (6 bases). The germline V and J ends were trimmed by 8 bases and 3 bases, with 14 bases remaining between them. Germline loops: CDR1 LNHDA, CDR2 SQIVND (reference sequence). CDR3 size: 14 residues. The chain's CDR3 is CASREGGFNQPQHF. The CDR3 coding sequence is TGTGCCAGTCGGGAGGGGGGTTTCAATCAGCCCCAGCATTTT.

The V and J genes are TRBV7-2 and TRBJ2-3; a weak D match, TRBD2 (6 bases). Looked up from germline, CDR1 is SGHTA and CDR2 is FQGNSA. CDR3 length equals 17 residues. Trimming took 0 bases from V and 1 from J, leaving 14 bases between them. This CDR3 is CASSLASGLGGTDTQYF. The DNA of the CDR3 is TGTGCCAGCAGCTTAGCGTCGGGACTGGGCGGCACAGATACGCAGTATTTT.

The V and J genes are TRBV27 and TRBJ2-1, with D unclear. The germline V gene encodes CDR1 MNHEY and CDR2 SMNVEV (reference sequence). The CDR3 has 14 residues. V was shortened by 6 bases and J by 4 bases, with 13 bases between the two germline ends. CDR3 in amino acids: CASSPLTGYNEQFF. The CDR3 DNA is TGTGCCAGCAGCCCATTGACTGGTTACAATGAGCAGTTCTTC.

This chain uses TRBV27 with TRBJ1-1; D possibly corresponds to TRBD1 (5 bases). This CDR3 region has 15 residues. The germline V gene encodes CDR1 MNHEY and CDR2 SMNVEV (reference sequence). V was clipped by 2 bases and J by 4 bases, with 14 bases between them. CDR3 residues: CASSLAQGISTEAFF. For the CDR3, the DNA is TGTGCCAGCAGTTTAGCGCAGGGAATCTCCACTGAAGCTTTCTTT.

The rearrangement links TRBV5-1 to TRBJ1-3; D is ambiguous. The CDR3 consists of 13 residues. CDR1 and CDR2 from the germline V gene are SGHRS and YFSETQ. V lost 4 bases, J lost 4 bases, and 9 bases lay in between. The CDR3 bases are TGCGCCAGCAGCCACCCGGGAGGAAACACCATATATTTT. The encoded protein is CASSHPGGNTIYF. Full variable domain (missing parts from reference TRBV5-1 and TRBJ1-3): KAGVTQTPRYLIKTRGQQVTLSCSPISGHRSVSWYQQTPGQGLQFLFEYFSETQRNKGNFPGRFSGRQFSNSRSEMNVSTLELGDSALYLCASSHPGGNTIYFGEGSWLTVV.

The chain joins TRBV7-2 to TRBJ1-4; D is perhaps TRBD1 (6 bases). CDR3 size: 15 residues. Trimming stripped 7 bases from V and 4 bases from J, with 16 bases between. CDR1 and CDR2 from the germline V gene are SGHTA and FQGNSA. DNA for the CDR3: TGTGCCAGCACCCCTGGTGGACAGAGTAATGAAAAACTGTTTTTT. It codes for CASTPGGQSNEKLFF.

The rearrangement links TRBV7-9 to TRBJ1-4, with 8 nucleotides matching TRBD1. CDR1 is SEHNR and CDR2 is FQNEAQ in the germline V gene (reference sequence). Germline trimming cut 7 bases from V and 8 bases from J; bases unmatched to any gene: 6. CDR3 length: 13 amino acids. The CDR3 DNA follows: TGTGCCAGCACCAGGGGGCGCGGAGAAAAACTGTTTTTT. It yields the protein CASTRGRGEKLFF.

The CDR3 sequence: CASSISRTGMDTGELFF. CDR3 in DNA: TGTGCCAGTAGTATTTCACGGACCGGGATGGACACCGGGGAGCTGTTTTTT. The V and J genes are TRBV19 and TRBJ2-2; tentatively, D is TRBD2 (5 bases). Germline V CDR1 and CDR2: LNHDA, SQIVND (reference sequence). This CDR3 contains 17 residues. The V gene lost 3 bases and the J gene lost 3 bases, with 17 bases spanning the gap.

The chain links TRBV11-2 to TRBJ1-6, with D unclear. The CDR3 is 15 amino acids. Trimming shortened V by 0 bases and J by 10 bases, and 13 bases separated the two germline ends. Germline CDR1 reads SGHAT; CDR2 reads FQNNGV. This CDR3 reads CASSLDRPERSPLHF. In DNA form, the CDR3 reads TGTGCCAGCAGCTTAGACCGACCGGAACGGTCACCCCTCCACTTT.

The CDR3 sequence is CSVELRGEAYEQYF. The CDR3 nucleotides are TGCAGCGTTGAATTACGGGGGGAAGCCTACGAGCAGTACTTC. The chain has TRBV29-1 and TRBJ2-7; TRBD2 aligns across 7 bases. This CDR3 has 14 residues. The trim removed 2 bases at V and 2 bases at J, leaving 6 bases unmatched. Per germline, CDR1 SQVTM and CDR2 ANQGSEA.

V usage is TRBV12-3 or TRBV12-4 and J usage is TRBJ1-2; 9 bases align to TRBD1. The J segment lost 7 bases and the V segment lost 6 bases, leaving 3 bases of the junction unmatched. This CDR3 has 12 residues. The CDR3 coding sequence is TGTGCCAGCAGCCGGACAGGGGTTGGCTACACCTTC. This encodes CASSRTGVGYTF.

The genes are TRBV18 and TRBJ1-2; possible D gene TRBD1, 5 bases. Germline V gene sequence: CDR1 KGHSH, CDR2 LQKENI. This CDR3 is built from 14 residues. Trimming took off 3 bases at V and 8 bases at J, with 16 bases between the two ends. CDR3 in DNA: TGTGCCAGCTCACCGACTGGGGGGACTGAGGGCTACACCTTC. Protein product: CASSPTGGTEGYTF.

The chain is built from TRBV4-1 and TRBJ2-3; D ambiguous. The CDR3 consists of 13 residues. Germline V lookup: CDR1 MGHRA, CDR2 YSYEKL. Trimming shortened V by 3 bases and J by 4 bases, and 8 bases separated the two germline ends. CDR3 sequence (DNA): TGCGCCAGCAGCCAGTATACGGCAGATACGCAGTATTTT. Amino acid sequence: CASSQYTADTQYF.

The J gene is TRBJ1-5, the V gene TRBV30, with D possibly TRBD1 on 6 matching bases. Between the trimmed V and J ends, which lost 1 base and 4 bases, there was a span of 14 bases. Germline V gene data show CDR1 as GTSNPN and CDR2 as SVGIG (reference sequence). CDR3 length: 15 amino acids. In DNA, the CDR3 is TGTGCCTGGAGTGAGGGAACAGGGCAGAATCAGCCCCAGCATTTT. Translation: CAWSEGTGQNQPQHF.

The gene calls are TRBV9 and TRBJ1-4; a weak D match, TRBD1 (5 bases). The CDR3 runs to 15 residues. Germline CDR1 is SGDLS and CDR2 is YYNGEE. The V gene lost 4 bases and the J gene lost 6 bases, with 16 bases spanning the gap. CDR3 residues: CASSPPGTGHEKLFF. The CDR3 DNA sequence: TGTGCCAGCAGCCCCCCCGGGACGGGCCATGAAAAACTGTTTTTT.

The V call is TRBV9, the J call TRBJ2-1; no reliable D call. The V gene's germline CDR1 is SGDLS and CDR2 YYNGEE. Trimming pared 3 bases from V and 7 bases from J, leaving 14 bases between. This CDR3 comprises 14 residues. The CDR3: CASSAQALLNEQFF. The CDR3 region has the DNA TGTGCCAGCAGCGCCCAGGCGCTCCTGAATGAGCAGTTCTTC. Full variable domain (outside the CDR3, taken from reference TRBV9 and TRBJ2-1): DSGVTQTPKHLITATGQRVTLRCSPRSGDLSVYWYQQSLDQGLQFLIQYYNGEERAKGNILERFSAQQFPDLHSELNLSSLELGDSALYFCASSAQALLNEQFFGPGTRLTVL.

This clone was observed once. The chain links TRBV27 to TRBJ1-1; weak D call: TRBD1 (6 bases). Germline assignment: CDR1 MNHEY and CDR2 SMNVEV (reference sequence). The V and J ends lost 6 bases and 1 base respectively, with 15 bases between them. The length of the CDR3 is 15 residues. Here the CDR3 reads CASSPPDSKNTEAFF. CDR3 nucleotide sequence: TGTGCCAGCAGCCCTCCGGACAGTAAGAACACTGAAGCTTTCTTT.

This clone has just one count. This chain connects TRBV6-5 to TRBJ1-2; D is uncertain. CDR3 length: 14 amino acids. Germline values: CDR1 MNHEY, CDR2 SVGAGI. V was pared by 5 bases and J by 3 bases, with 13 bases between. CDR3 protein: CASSPRQADYGYTF. The CDR3 DNA is TGTGCCAGCAGTCCTCGCCAGGCTGACTATGGCTACACCTTC.

The gene calls are TRBV6-5 and TRBJ1-2, with D possibly TRBD1 on 6 matching bases. In germline, CDR1 is MNHEY, CDR2 SVGAGI. CDR3 length equals 14 residues. Between the trimmed V and J ends, which lost 6 bases and 8 bases, there was a span of 19 bases. The CDR3, as DNA: TGTGCCAGCAGATCCACAGGGCGCCTAGGAGGCTACACCTTC. Residues: CASRSTGRLGGYTF.

This clone was recorded only once. The genes are TRBV4-3 and TRBJ2-3; no reliable D call. The germline V gene encodes CDR1 LGHNA and CDR2 YSLEER. Trimming cost V 1 base and J 2 bases, with 10 bases left between them. This CDR3 has 15 amino acids. This CDR3 is CASSQAGSLTDTQYF. CDR3 DNA: TGCGCCAGCAGCCAAGCGGGCTCCCTCACAGATACGCAGTATTTT.

The chain uses TRBV1 and TRBJ2-3; the table's D call, TRBD2, has no DNA check behind it. TRBV1 is listed as a pseudogene. This CDR3 region has 16 residues. The CDR3 DNA follows: TGCACCAGCAGCCAAGGGCGGGGGGCGGTTACAGATACGCAGTATTTT. Amino acid sequence: CTSSQGRGAVTDTQYF.

The chain uses TRBV10-3 and TRBJ1-1, with D possibly being TRBD1 (5 bases). V was cut by 6 bases and J by 4 bases, with 12 bases left in between. This CDR3 contains 13 residues. Per the germline V gene, CDR1 is ENHRY and CDR2 is SYGVKD. CDR3 nucleotides: TGTGCCATCAGAGCATCAGGGCCCACTGAAGCTTTCTTT. Its protein is CAIRASGPTEAFF.

The chain couples TRBV3-1 (or the pseudogene TRBV3-2) to TRBJ2-5; tentative D call: TRBD2 (5 bases). CDR1 and CDR2 from the germline V gene are LGHDT and YNNKEL (reference sequence). The CDR3 is made up of 14 amino acids. Deletions cut 4 bases from V and 4 bases from J, with 13 bases between. CDR3 nucleotide sequence: TGTGCCAGCAGCCTTCGGACGAGCGGAGAGACCCAGTACTTC. This gives the protein CASSLRTSGETQYF.